The 5 T cell receptor beta chains below were found in one sample sequenced in a study of regulatory T cells in long-lasting Graves disease. As for time point: newly diagnosed GD, antithyroid drugs for less than 3 months. PBMC-extracted RNA yielded the TCR library. Assembly of TCR beta libraries relied on iRepertoire HTBI primers together with Arm-PCR of CDR3 regions. TCRdb re-analysed the multiplex PCR reads in MiXCR, keeping a single row per CDR3 protein. The repertoire has about 200,000 distinct CDR3 sequences, 18% of them found once; the top ten carry approximately 20%. This material consisted of peripheral blood mononuclear cells (PBMCs), taken at new diagnosis, from a patient treated with antithyroid drugs. Source of these receptors: a female donor with Graves disease.

This clonotype appeared many times. The chain uses TRBV5-1 and TRBJ2-3; possible D gene TRBD1, 6 bases. The CDR3 runs 13 residues. CDR1 SGHRS and CDR2 YFSETQ come from the germline V gene. V lost 0 bases to trimming and J lost 7 bases, with 9 bases between them. This chain's CDR3 is CASSLGDTNTQYF. As DNA, the CDR3 is TGCGCCAGCAGCTTGGGGGACACCAATACGCAGTATTTT. The variable domain in full, completed from reference TRBV5-1 and TRBJ2-3, reads KAGVTQTPRYLIKTRGQQVTLSCSPISGHRSVSWYQQTPGQGLQFLFEYFSETQRNKGNFPGRFSGRQFSNSRSEMNVSTLELGDSALYLCASSLGDTNTQYFGPGTRLTVL.

This chain uses TRBV6-2 or TRBV6-3 with TRBJ2-7; TRBD1 is a possible D gene (6 bases). Trimming cost V 7 bases and J 7 bases, with 20 bases left between them. Germline CDR1 and CDR2: MNHEY and SVGEGT. This CDR3 region has 14 residues. The CDR3 spells CASIKMGAGLEQYF. For the CDR3, the DNA is TGTGCCAGCATCAAAATGGGGGCAGGGTTGGAGCAGTACTTC.

On this clonotype itself: Being one base from a much bigger clone, this may be a read error. The CDR3 region is CASSAPGYNEQYF. CDR3 DNA: TGTGCCAGCAGCGCCCCGGGCTACAATGAGCAGTACTTC. The J gene is TRBJ2-7, the V gene TRBV9; D unresolved. Trimming took off 3 bases at V and 7 bases at J, with 14 bases between the two ends. This CDR3 contains 13 residues. Germline CDR1 reads SGDLS; CDR2 reads YYNGEE.

This clonotype was counted at least ten times. V usage is TRBV28 and J usage is TRBJ1-1; possible D gene TRBD1, 6 bases. V was cut by 8 bases and J by 5 bases, with 15 bases left in between. Germline-derived CDR1 and CDR2 are MDHEN and SYDVKM. The CDR3 has 13 amino acids. The CDR3 sequence: CASGISGETEAFF. The CDR3 DNA sequence: TGTGCCAGCGGGATATCAGGGGAAACTGAAGCTTTCTTT.

This clonotype has at least ten counts. The chain carries TRBV7-9 and TRBJ2-7; 9 bases are shared with TRBD2. Germline CDR1 is SEHNR and CDR2 is FQNEAQ (reference sequence). The CDR3 extends over 14 amino acids. J gave up 1 base and V 5 bases, and 3 bases lay outside the gene matches. DNA for the CDR3: TGTGCCAGCAGCGCTAGCGGGACTTCCTACGAGCAGTACTTC. It encodes CASSASGTSYEQYF.